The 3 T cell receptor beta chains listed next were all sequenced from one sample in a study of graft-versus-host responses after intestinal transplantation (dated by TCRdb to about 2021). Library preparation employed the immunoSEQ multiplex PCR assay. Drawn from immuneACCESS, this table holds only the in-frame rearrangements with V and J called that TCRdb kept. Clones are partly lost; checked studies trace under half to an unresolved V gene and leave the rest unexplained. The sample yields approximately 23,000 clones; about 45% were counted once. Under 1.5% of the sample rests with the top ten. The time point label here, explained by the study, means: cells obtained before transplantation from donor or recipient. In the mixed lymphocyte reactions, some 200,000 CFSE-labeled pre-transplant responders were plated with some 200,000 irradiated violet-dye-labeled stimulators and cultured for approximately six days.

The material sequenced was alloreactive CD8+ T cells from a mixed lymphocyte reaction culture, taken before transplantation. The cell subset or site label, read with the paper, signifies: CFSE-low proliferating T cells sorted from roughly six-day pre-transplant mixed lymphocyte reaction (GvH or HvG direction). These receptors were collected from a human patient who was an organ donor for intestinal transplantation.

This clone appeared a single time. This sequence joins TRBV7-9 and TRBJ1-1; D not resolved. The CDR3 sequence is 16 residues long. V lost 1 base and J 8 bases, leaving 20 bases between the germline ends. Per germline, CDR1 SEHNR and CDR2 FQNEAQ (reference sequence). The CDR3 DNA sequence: TGTGCCAGCAGCTTAGACCCCTTATATACGGCCACGGAAGCTTTCTTT. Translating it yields CASSLDPLYTATEAFF.

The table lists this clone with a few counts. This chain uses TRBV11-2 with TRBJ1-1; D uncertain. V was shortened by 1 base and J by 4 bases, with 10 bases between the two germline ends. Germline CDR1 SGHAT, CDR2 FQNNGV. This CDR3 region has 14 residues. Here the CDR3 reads CASSLVRRGTEAFF. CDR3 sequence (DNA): TGTGCCAGCAGCTTAGTGCGGCGGGGCACTGAAGCTTTCTTT.

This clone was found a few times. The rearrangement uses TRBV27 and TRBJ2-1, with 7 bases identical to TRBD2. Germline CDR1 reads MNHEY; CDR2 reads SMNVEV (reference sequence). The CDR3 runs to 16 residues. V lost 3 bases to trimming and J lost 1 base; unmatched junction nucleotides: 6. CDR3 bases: TGTGCCAGCAGTTTTGTCCCTAGCGGATCCTACAATGAGCAGTTCTTC. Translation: CASSFVPSGSYNEQFF.